Listed here are 26 T cell receptor beta chains from one sample, sequenced in a study of T-cell reconstitution after alpha-beta-depleted transplantation in children. Researchers prepared the TCRbeta library using unique molecular identifiers, the study reports. Each CDR3 protein is one row after TCRdb ran MiXCR on the PCR reads. The sample shows a few hundred thousand distinct CDR3 sequences, about 25% of them seen only once. The specimen comprised PBMCs, sampled before TCRalphabeta/CD19-depleted stem cell transplant. The origin of the receptors is a girl aged 2-10 years with Fanconi anemia, due to receive a stem cell transplant.

This clonotype was detected many times. Written as DNA, the CDR3 is TGTGCCAGCAGATACCACCCCTTGACAGATACGCAGTATTTT. The encoded protein is CASRYHPLTDTQYF. This chain uses TRBV6-5 with TRBJ2-3; D is unclear. Trimming cost V 6 bases and J 3 bases, with 13 bases left between them. The CDR3 consists of 14 residues. Germline loops: CDR1 MNHEY, CDR2 SVGAGI.

Remarks on this clonotype: This clone may be a read error of a much larger clone one base away. The CDR3 does not close with the conserved phenylalanine or tryptophan, likely indicating a read error. The chain carries TRBV9 and TRBJ2-7; D is possibly TRBD1 (6 bases). The ends were cut back, 0 bases at V and 1 base at J, with 11 bases in the middle. The CDR3 has 15 amino acids. Germline loops: CDR1 SGDLS, CDR2 YYNGEE. This chain's CDR3 is CASSVGGGDSYEQYL. The CDR3, as DNA: TGTGCCAGCAGCGTAGGAGGGGGAGATTCCTACGAGCAGTACTTA.

Comments on this clonotype: One end of the junction fails to match germline, which may point to a read error. V gene TRBV6-5 combines with J gene TRBJ1-2; tentative D call: TRBD1 (5 bases). Per the germline V gene, CDR1 is MNHEY and CDR2 is SVGAGI. This CDR3 has 13 residues. The DNA for the CDR3 is TGTGTCAGCAGTTACTCGGGGACCTATGGCTACACCTTC. Protein product: CVSSYSGTYGYTF.

This clonotype was observed a handful of times. The chain has TRBV6-1 and TRBJ2-5; D call uncertain. The CDR3 runs to 14 residues. With 6 bases removed from V and 6 bases from J, the gap between germline ends came to 17 bases. Germline V lookup: CDR1 MNHNS, CDR2 SASEGT. The CDR3 DNA is TGTGCCAGCAGCCTAAGCCCTGGTATGAAGACCCAGTACTTC. Translated: CASSLSPGMKTQYF.

The genes are TRBV29-1 and TRBJ2-7; 11 positions agree with TRBD2. The CDR3 totals 15 residues. The V gene's germline CDR1 is SQVTM and CDR2 ANQGSEA. J lost 4 bases, V lost 7 bases, and 12 bases had no gene match. The chain's CDR3 is CSAVTGGLAGYEQYF. The CDR3 DNA reads TGCAGCGCCGTAACAGGTGGACTAGCGGGTTACGAGCAGTACTTC.

The rearrangement uses TRBV20-1 and TRBJ2-3; D unresolved. Germline V CDR1 and CDR2: DFQATT, SNEGSKA (reference sequence). The V end lost 0 bases, the J end lost 0 bases, and 10 bases lay between the germline ends. This CDR3 is 15 amino acids long. CDR3 DNA: TGCAGTGCTAGAGATGTCCGGAAGAGCACAGATACGCAGTATTTT. This gives the protein CSARDVRKSTDTQYF.

This clonotype has a count of ten or more. V usage is TRBV29-1 and J usage is TRBJ1-1, with a weak D call TRBD1 (5 bases). Germline assignment: CDR1 SQVTM and CDR2 ANQGSEA. The CDR3 extends over 10 amino acids. Trimming took off 6 bases at V and 10 bases at J, with 12 bases between the two ends. DNA of the CDR3: TGCAGCGTGGCCGGGACGAGAGCTTTCTTT. It encodes CSVAGTRAFF. Filled out from reference TRBV29-1 and TRBJ1-1, the complete variable domain reads SAVISQKPSRDICQRGTSLTIQCQVDSQVTMMFWYRQQPGQSLTLIATANQGSEATYESGFVIDKFPISRPNLTFSTLTVSNMSPEDSSIYLCSVAGTRAFFGQGTRLTVV.

This clonotype has just a few counts. The chain has TRBV29-1 and TRBJ2-3; TRBD1 matches at 7 bases. The ends lost 8 bases at V and 1 base at J; junction bases unmatched: 3. From germline, CDR1 is SQVTM and CDR2 ANQGSEA. The CDR3 is 12 residues long. DNA for the CDR3: TGCAGCACAGGGACAGGCACAGATACGCAGTATTTT. Its protein product is CSTGTGTDTQYF.

Ten or more counts support this clonotype. This chain joins TRBV6-2 or TRBV6-3 and TRBJ2-7; possibly TRBD1 for D (6 bases). In germline, CDR1 is MNHEY, CDR2 SVGEGT. The V end lost 0 bases, the J end lost 1 base, and 7 bases lay between the germline ends. The CDR3 is 14 amino acids. CDR3 region: CASSYSGTSYEQYF. The DNA of the CDR3 is TGTGCCAGCAGTTACTCAGGGACATCCTACGAGCAGTACTTC.

The rearrangement links TRBV5-1 to TRBJ2-3; D gene ambiguous. V was trimmed by 1 base and J by 2 bases, leaving 11 bases between them. The CDR3 consists of 15 residues. CDR1 and CDR2 from the germline V gene are SGHRS and YFSETQ. The CDR3 sequence is CASSLSLLNTDTQYF. CDR3 bases: TGCGCCAGCAGCTTGTCCTTGCTTAACACAGATACGCAGTATTTT.

Ten or more counts support this clonotype. The chain joins TRBV20-1 to TRBJ2-3; 7 bases line up with TRBD2. This CDR3 spans 16 amino acids. Germline CDR1 and CDR2: DFQATT and SNEGSKA (reference sequence). The J segment lost 0 bases and the V segment lost 3 bases, leaving 9 bases of the junction unmatched. CDR3 in amino acids: CSARPGLGISTDTQYF. CDR3 nucleotide sequence: TGCAGTGCTAGGCCCGGACTAGGGATAAGCACAGATACGCAGTATTTT.

There are many counts of this clonotype. As DNA, the CDR3 is TGTGCCAGCAGCCACCCGAGAAACACCGGGGAGCTGTTTTTT. It specifies CASSHPRNTGELFF. This chain connects TRBV11-3 to TRBJ2-2, with D unresolved. In germline, CDR1 is SGHNT, CDR2 YENEEA. V was shortened by 5 bases and J by 2 bases, with 9 bases between the two germline ends. There are 14 residues in the CDR3.

This clonotype was detected only once. V is TRBV29-1 and J is TRBJ2-7; TRBD1 agrees at 8 bases. V lost 3 bases and J lost 3; bases outside the gene matches: 4. The CDR3 contains 13 residues. Germline-derived CDR1 and CDR2 are SQVTM and ANQGSEA. The CDR3 reads CSVDDGTGYEQYF. The CDR3 DNA reads TGCAGCGTTGACGATGGGACAGGCTACGAGCAGTACTTC.

The sample holds a few counts of this clonotype. The rearrangement uses TRBV20-1 and TRBJ2-1; D is unclear. V was trimmed by 1 base and J by 4 bases, leaving 11 bases between them. CDR1 and CDR2 (germline): DFQATT, SNEGSKA (reference sequence). The CDR3 totals 14 residues. The CDR3 nucleotides read TGCAGTGCTAGAGGTAATAAGAAGTACAATGAGCAGTTCTTC. This encodes CSARGNKKYNEQFF.

The V gene is TRBV20-1, the J gene TRBJ2-7; TRBD2 matches at 11 bases. The CDR3 loop spans 13 amino acids. Unmatched junction bases numbered 5, after V lost 3 bases and J lost 7 bases. Germline CDR1 reads DFQATT; CDR2 reads SNEGSKA (reference sequence). CDR3 residues: CSASRIAGGEQYF. In nucleotides, the CDR3 is TGCAGTGCTAGTCGGATAGCGGGAGGGGAGCAGTACTTC.

This clonotype was found a few times. The genes are TRBV7-3 and TRBJ2-2; possible D gene TRBD1, 5 bases. Trimming removed 5 bases at V and 0 bases at J, with 10 bases between. CDR3 size: 15 residues. Germline V gives CDR1 SGHTA, CDR2 FQGTGA. The CDR3, as DNA: TGTGCCAGCAGCCCGGCCAGGGCGAACACCGGGGAGCTGTTTTTT. It translates to CASSPARANTGELFF.

This clonotype turned up a few times. The chain is built from TRBV2 and TRBJ2-5; D gene unclear. This CDR3 comprises 14 residues. The V end was cut by 4 bases, the J end by 0 bases, with 9 bases between. CDR1 is SNHLY and CDR2 is FYNNEI in the germline V gene. The CDR3 sequence: CASSGHGYQETQYF. The CDR3 bases are TGTGCCAGCAGTGGTCACGGATACCAAGAGACCCAGTACTTC.

This clonotype has a handful of counts. The chain uses TRBV20-1 and TRBJ2-7; weak D call: TRBD1 (5 bases). Germline V gene data show CDR1 as DFQATT and CDR2 as SNEGSKA (reference sequence). The CDR3 is 12 amino acids. V was shortened by 3 bases and J by 5 bases, with 11 bases between the two germline ends. CDR3 coding DNA: TGCAGTGCTAGCAAGGGGTTCGACGAGCAGTACTTC. Translating gives CSASKGFDEQYF.

The J gene is TRBJ2-4, the V gene TRBV28, with unresolved D. V was shortened by 3 bases and J by 0 bases, with 18 bases between the two germline ends. The CDR3 consists of 18 residues. Germline CDR1 MDHEN, CDR2 SYDVKM. Written as DNA, the CDR3 is TGTGCCAGCAGTTTGGAGAACCCGGGTCTACTAGCCAAAAACATTCAGTACTTC. Its protein is CASSLENPGLLAKNIQYF. Variable domain in full (rest from reference TRBV28 and TRBJ2-4): DVKVTQSSRYLVKRTGEKVFLECVQDMDHENMFWYRQDPGLGLRLIYFSYDVKMKEKGDIPEGYSVSREKKERFSLILESASTNQTSMYLCASSLENPGLLAKNIQYFGAGTRLSVL.

This clonotype came up a few times. The gene calls are TRBV5-1 and TRBJ2-1; D may be TRBD1 (6 bases). From germline, CDR1 is SGHRS and CDR2 YFSETQ. The CDR3 has 16 amino acids. V gave up 3 bases and J gave up 3 bases, with 16 bases separating them. The CDR3 protein is CASSSKLTGFYNEQFF. In nucleotides, the CDR3 is TGCGCCAGCAGCTCGAAACTGACAGGCTTCTACAATGAGCAGTTCTTC.

The chain is built from TRBV5-1 and TRBJ2-3; 9 bases agree with TRBD2. This CDR3 contains 17 residues. The V and J ends lost 0 bases and 6 bases, in that order; junction bases with no gene match: 11. The V gene's germline CDR1 is SGHRS and CDR2 YFSETQ. In DNA form, the CDR3 reads TGCGCCAGCAGCTTGGGGGTAGCGGGAGTTTCCGCCGATACGCAGTATTTT. It yields the protein CASSLGVAGVSADTQYF.

At least ten counts were recorded for this clonotype. The chain employs TRBV6-5 and TRBJ2-6, with 8 bases that match TRBD1. V dropped 6 bases and J dropped 6; count of bases not matched to a gene: 7. CDR3 size: 15 residues. Germline values: CDR1 MNHEY, CDR2 SVGAGI. CDR3 protein: CASRSTTGAANVLTF. As DNA, the CDR3 is TGTGCCAGCAGATCTACGACAGGGGCGGCCAACGTCCTGACTTTC.

This clonotype occurred many times. The chain is built from TRBV29-1 and TRBJ2-5, with 8 bases identical to TRBD1. CDR3 length: 12 residues. J lost 10 bases, V lost 7 bases, and 11 bases had no gene match. Germline V lookup: CDR1 SQVTM, CDR2 ANQGSEA. CDR3 sequence (DNA): TGCAGCGGGACGGACAGGGAAGATAGCCAGTACTTC. Residues: CSGTDREDSQYF.

This clonotype has just a few counts. V is TRBV20-1 and J is TRBJ2-7; 11 positions match TRBD1. This CDR3 spans 14 amino acids. The J segment lost 4 bases and the V segment lost 6 bases, leaving 8 bases of the junction unmatched. CDR1 and CDR2 (germline): DFQATT, SNEGSKA (reference sequence). The CDR3 nucleotides are TGCAGTGCGTGGAGGACAGGGGGCTTTTACGAGCAGTACTTC. Translation: CSAWRTGGFYEQYF.

The chain uses TRBV28 and TRBJ2-1; TRBD2 is a possible D gene (6 bases). CDR3 length: 13 residues. Trimming took 6 bases from V and 9 from J, leaving 15 bases between them. The germline V gene encodes CDR1 MDHEN and CDR2 SYDVKM. CDR3 in DNA: TGTGCCAGCAGGAGACGGGAGAAGAGTGAGCAGTTCTTC. Translated: CASRRREKSEQFF. Together with reference TRBV28 and TRBJ2-1, the CDR3 gives the full variable domain: DVKVTQSSRYLVKRTGEKVFLECVQDMDHENMFWYRQDPGLGLRLIYFSYDVKMKEKGDIPEGYSVSREKKERFSLILESASTNQTSMYLCASRRREKSEQFFGPGTRLTVL.

This clonotype was picked up many times. The rearrangement uses TRBV27 and TRBJ1-2; TRBD1 matches 9 bases. Germline V lookup: CDR1 MNHEY, CDR2 SMNVEV (reference sequence). The junction had 2 bases not matched to a gene; V was cut back by 2 bases and J by 4 bases. This CDR3 has 14 amino acids. The CDR3 bases are TGTGCCAGCAGTTTAGGGACAGGGTTCTATGGCTACACCTTC. This translates into CASSLGTGFYGYTF.